These 7 T cell receptor beta chains were all obtained from the same sample, sequenced in a study of blood T cell repertoires in COVID-19 (dated by TCRdb to the early 2020s). Libraries came from the immunoSEQ multiplex PCR assay. The immuneACCESS repertoire file appears here via TCRdb, limited to in-frame rearrangements. These files lack a portion of the clones; in checked studies, under half of the deficit traces to unresolved V genes, and the cause of the others is not known. This sample holds approximately 290,000 clones; about 90% were observed only once. The top ten hold over 8.5% of the sample. Input material: peripheral blood. Source of these receptors: a woman younger than 45 with COVID-19, enrolled during active disease.

This chain connects TRBV7-8 to TRBJ2-3, with 11 bases aligning to TRBD2. Germline V gives CDR1 SGHVS, CDR2 FQNEAQ. This CDR3 has 17 residues. J lost 4 bases, V lost 8 bases, and 14 bases had no gene match. CDR3 nucleotide sequence: TGTGCCAGCGGACTACTAGCGGGGGCCGTTAGGGCAGATACGCAGTATTTT. Residues: CASGLLAGAVRADTQYF.

The V and J genes are TRBV5-1 and TRBJ1-1; D unresolved. Germline loops: CDR1 SGHRS, CDR2 YFSETQ. Trimming pared 3 bases from V and 4 bases from J, leaving 16 bases between. This CDR3 comprises 15 residues. Written as DNA, the CDR3 is TGCGCCAGCAGCTCTAACAATGGTTGGAGCACTGAAGCTTTCTTT. Its protein product is CASSSNNGWSTEAFF.

The CDR3 DNA follows: TGTGCCAGCCGCCGACAGGGGAGTTCCTACGAGCAGTACTTC. As protein: CASRRQGSSYEQYF. This rearrangement joins TRBV5-5 to TRBJ2-7; 8 bases map to TRBD1. CDR1 is SGHKS and CDR2 is YYEKEE in the germline V gene (reference sequence). The CDR3 length is 14 residues. J gave up 1 base and V 7 bases, and 7 bases lay outside the gene matches.

The gene calls are TRBV28 and TRBJ2-1; 11 bases align to TRBD2. The CDR3 loop spans 16 amino acids. J lost 10 bases, V lost 6 bases, and 14 bases had no gene match. Germline lookup yields CDR1 MDHEN and CDR2 SYDVKM. In nucleotides, the CDR3 is TGTGCCAGCAGCATACCCTTAGCGGGGGGGCGGAAGGAGCAGTTCTTC. It translates to CASSIPLAGGRKEQFF.

J is TRBJ2-5 and V is TRBV5-1; 12 bases match TRBD2. V lost 0 bases, J lost 5 bases, and 5 bases stayed unmatched. CDR1 is SGHRS and CDR2 is YFSETQ in the germline V gene. This CDR3 is 16 amino acids long. The chain's CDR3 is CASSLVTSGGLETQYF. The DNA for the CDR3 is TGCGCCAGCAGCTTGGTTACTAGCGGGGGGCTGGAGACCCAGTACTTC.

V usage is TRBV6-5 and J usage is TRBJ2-3; D call uncertain. This CDR3 is 12 amino acids long. From germline, CDR1 is MNHEY and CDR2 SVGAGI. Trimming removed 6 bases from V and 4 bases from J, with 8 bases in between. The CDR3 DNA follows: TGTGCCAGCAGCCACCTAGCAGATACGCAGTATTTT. This gives the protein CASSHLADTQYF.

The J gene is TRBJ2-7, the V gene TRBV7-9; 8 nucleotides line up with TRBD2. The J segment lost 3 bases and the V segment lost 4 bases, leaving 14 bases of the junction unmatched. The CDR3 sequence is 17 residues long. Germline assignment: CDR1 SEHNR and CDR2 FQNEAQ (reference sequence). The CDR3 is CASSSPGGGPPFYEQYF. DNA of the CDR3: TGTGCCAGCAGCTCACCGGGGGGGGGCCCACCGTTCTACGAGCAGTACTTC.